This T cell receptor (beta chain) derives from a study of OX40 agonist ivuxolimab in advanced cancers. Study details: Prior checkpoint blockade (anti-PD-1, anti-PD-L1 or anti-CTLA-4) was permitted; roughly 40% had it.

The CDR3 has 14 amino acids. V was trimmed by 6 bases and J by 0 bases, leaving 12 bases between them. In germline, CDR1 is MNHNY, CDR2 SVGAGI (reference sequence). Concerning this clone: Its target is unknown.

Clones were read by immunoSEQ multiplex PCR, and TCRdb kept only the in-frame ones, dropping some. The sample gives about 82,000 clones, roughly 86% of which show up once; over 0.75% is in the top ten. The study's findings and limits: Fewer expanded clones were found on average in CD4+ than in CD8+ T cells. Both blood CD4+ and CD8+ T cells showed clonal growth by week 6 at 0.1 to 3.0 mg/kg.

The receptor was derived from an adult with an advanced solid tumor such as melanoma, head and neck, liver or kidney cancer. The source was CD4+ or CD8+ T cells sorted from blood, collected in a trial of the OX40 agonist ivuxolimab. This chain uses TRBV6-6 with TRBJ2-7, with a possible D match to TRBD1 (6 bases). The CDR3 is CASRDGQLSYEQYF. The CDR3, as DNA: TGTGCCAGCAGGGACGGACAGCTCTCCTACGAGCAGTACTTC.